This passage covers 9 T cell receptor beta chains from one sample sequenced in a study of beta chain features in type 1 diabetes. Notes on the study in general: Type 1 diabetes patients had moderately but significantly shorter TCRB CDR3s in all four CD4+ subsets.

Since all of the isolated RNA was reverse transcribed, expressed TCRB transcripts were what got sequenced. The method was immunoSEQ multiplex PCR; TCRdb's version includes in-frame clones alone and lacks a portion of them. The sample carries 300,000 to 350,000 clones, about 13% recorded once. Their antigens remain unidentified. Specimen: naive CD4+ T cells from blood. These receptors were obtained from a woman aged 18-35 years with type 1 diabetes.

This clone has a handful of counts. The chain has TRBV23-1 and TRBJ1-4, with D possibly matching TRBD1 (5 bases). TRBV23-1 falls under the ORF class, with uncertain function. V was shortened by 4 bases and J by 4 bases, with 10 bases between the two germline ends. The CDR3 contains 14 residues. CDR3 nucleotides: TGCGCCAGCAGTCCGCAGGGTAATAATGAAAAACTGTTTTTT. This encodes CASSPQGNNEKLFF.

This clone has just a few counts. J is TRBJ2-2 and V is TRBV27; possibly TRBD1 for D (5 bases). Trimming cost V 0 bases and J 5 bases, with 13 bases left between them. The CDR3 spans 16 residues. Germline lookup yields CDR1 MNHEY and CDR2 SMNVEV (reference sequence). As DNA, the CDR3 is TGTGCCAGCAGTTTATCCAGGGTGGTCGGTACCGGGGAGCTGTTTTTT. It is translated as CASSLSRVVGTGELFF.

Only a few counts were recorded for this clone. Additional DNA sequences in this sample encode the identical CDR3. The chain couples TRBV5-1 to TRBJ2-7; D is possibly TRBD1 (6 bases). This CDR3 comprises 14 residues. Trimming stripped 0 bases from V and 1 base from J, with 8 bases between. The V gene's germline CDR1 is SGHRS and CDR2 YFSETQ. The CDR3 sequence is CASSLATGSYEQYF. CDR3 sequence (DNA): TGCGCCAGCAGCTTGGCTACAGGGTCCTACGAGCAGTACTTC.

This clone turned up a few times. The chain's CDR3 is CATPRLAGGLNTGELFF. In nucleotides, the CDR3 is TGTGCCACCCCAAGGCTAGCGGGAGGACTGAACACCGGGGAGCTGTTTTTT. This chain uses TRBV19 with TRBJ2-2, with 11 bases that match TRBD2. CDR3 length: 17 residues. The germline CDR1 and CDR2 sequences are LNHDA and SQIVND (reference sequence). The V and J ends lost 10 bases and 1 base, in that order; junction bases with no gene match: 11.

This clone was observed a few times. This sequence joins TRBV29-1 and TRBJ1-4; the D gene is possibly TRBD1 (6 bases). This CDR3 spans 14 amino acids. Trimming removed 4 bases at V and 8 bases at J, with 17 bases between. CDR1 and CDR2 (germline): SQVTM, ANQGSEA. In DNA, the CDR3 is TGCAGCGTTGTAAAGGGGGGGAGAACAGAAAAACTGTTTTTT. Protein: CSVVKGGRTEKLFF.

The CDR3 spells CASSLRLAERTDTQYF. The CDR3 DNA sequence: TGTGCCAGCAGCCTTAGACTAGCGGAGCGCACAGATACGCAGTATTTT. The chain employs TRBV4-2 and TRBJ2-3, with 9 bases that match TRBD2. CDR3 length: 16 amino acids. With 4 bases clipped from V and 1 base from J, the junction kept 6 bases outside the gene matches. The germline V gene encodes CDR1 LGHNA and CDR2 YNFKEQ.

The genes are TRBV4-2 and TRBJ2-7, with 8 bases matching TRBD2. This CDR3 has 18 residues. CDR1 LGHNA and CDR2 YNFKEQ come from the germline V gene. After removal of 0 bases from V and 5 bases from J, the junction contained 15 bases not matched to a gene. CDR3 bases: TGTGCCAGCAGCCAAGAAGGTTTCGCCGGGGGGGCGAAACACGAGCAGTACTTC. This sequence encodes CASSQEGFAGGAKHEQYF.

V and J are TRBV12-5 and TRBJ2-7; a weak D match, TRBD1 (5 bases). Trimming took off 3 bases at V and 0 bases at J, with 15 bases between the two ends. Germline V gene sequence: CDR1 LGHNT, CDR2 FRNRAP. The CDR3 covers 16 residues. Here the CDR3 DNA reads TGTGCTAGTGGTTTAGGTTGGGGCCGCCGCTCCTACGAGCAGTACGTC. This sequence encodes CASGLGWGRRSYEQYV.

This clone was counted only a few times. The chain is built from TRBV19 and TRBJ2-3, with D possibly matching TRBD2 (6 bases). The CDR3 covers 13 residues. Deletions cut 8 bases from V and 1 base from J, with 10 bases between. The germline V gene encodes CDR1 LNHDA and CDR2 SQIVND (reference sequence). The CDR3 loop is CASRRGGTDTQYF. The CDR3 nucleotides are TGTGCCAGTCGGCGGGGCGGCACAGATACGCAGTATTTT.